This T cell receptor beta chain derives from a study of patients and donors after allogeneic stem cell transplantation (TCRdb year 2020). The germline V and J ends show losses of 10 bases and 2 bases respectively, and no gene match explains 11 bases of the junction. The CDR3 goes from the cysteine to the phenylalanine over 16 residues. Kept here is only the CDR3 DNA, which spans 48 bases and is read in frame from base 1. The germline V gene (reference sequence) sets CDR1 to SEHNR and CDR2 to FQNEAQ. This clonotype was observed a few times. The antigen this receptor binds is unknown. Per-base qualities were not stored, and no clone one base away is much larger. The protocol used for the library was RT-PCR. Sequencing took place on a NextSeq 550. Through fastp at Q25 and MiXCR, TCRdb rebuilt clones from the public reads, retaining in-frame beta chains. Rows are combined by CDR3 protein, so each entry shows the most common genes and DNA. The sample contains fewer than 75,000 distinct CDR3 sequences, roughly 13% of them found a single time. The ten largest clonotypes hold roughly 34% of the sample.

What was sequenced was blood, either unsorted or a sorted T cell fraction (not recorded which). The rearrangement combines TRBV7-9 with TRBJ2-6; TRBD1 fits 7 bases in the junction. This TCR was recovered from a human donor who was either an allogeneic HSCT recipient or a stem cell or donor lymphocyte infusion donor (not recorded which). It is not recorded whose cells these are; they may come from a transplant donor. The DNA sequence reads TGTGCCACCCCAGGACAGGACCTTCCTGGGGCCAACGTCCTGACTTTC. Its amino acids are CATPGQDLPGANVLTF.